This T cell receptor (beta chain) was sequenced in a study of cytomegalovirus exposure and HLA in healthy donors. PCR primers comprised 60 Vbeta and 13 Jbeta primers. Only in-frame clones appear in the TCRdb table, and some are missing; sequencing was by immunoSEQ multiplex PCR. The sample records 120,000 to 150,000 clones, 78% being singletons. General study points: Associated with cytomegalovirus, according to the listing, were some 150 TCR beta chains. When analyzed later, a missense DCLRE1C variant was found to be linked to TCR beta V- and J-gene trimming.

Notes on this clone: Its antigen is unidentified.

The sequenced sample was PBMCs. This receptor was taken from a woman aged 40 to 49 in good health and CMV-seropositive.

The CDR3 sequence is CASSWRGHSSYNEQFF. In DNA, the CDR3 is TGTGCCAGCAGTTGGAGGGGGCACAGCTCCTACAATGAGCAGTTCTTC. The J gene is TRBJ2-1, the V gene TRBV27, with D perhaps matching TRBD1 (7 bases). V lost 4 bases to trimming and J lost 0 bases, with 13 bases between them. The CDR3 spans 16 residues. Germline V gene sequence: CDR1 MNHEY, CDR2 SMNVEV (reference sequence).